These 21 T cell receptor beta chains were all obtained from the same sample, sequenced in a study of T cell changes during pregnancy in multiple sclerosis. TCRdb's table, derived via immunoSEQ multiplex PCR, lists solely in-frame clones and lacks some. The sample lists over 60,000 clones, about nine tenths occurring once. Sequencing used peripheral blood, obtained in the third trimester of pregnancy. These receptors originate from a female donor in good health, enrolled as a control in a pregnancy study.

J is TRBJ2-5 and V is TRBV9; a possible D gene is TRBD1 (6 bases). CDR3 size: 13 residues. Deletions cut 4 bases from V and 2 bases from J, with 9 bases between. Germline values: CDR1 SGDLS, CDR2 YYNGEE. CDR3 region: CASSRGGQETQYF. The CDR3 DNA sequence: TGTGCCAGCAGCAGAGGGGGACAAGAGACCCAGTACTTC.

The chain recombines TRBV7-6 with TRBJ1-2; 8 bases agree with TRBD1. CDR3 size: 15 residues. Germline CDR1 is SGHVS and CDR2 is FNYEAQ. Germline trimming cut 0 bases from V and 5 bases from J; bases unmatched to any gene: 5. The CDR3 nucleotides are TGTGCCAGCAGCTTAGCGGACAGGGTGGAGTATGGCTACACCTTC. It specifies CASSLADRVEYGYTF.

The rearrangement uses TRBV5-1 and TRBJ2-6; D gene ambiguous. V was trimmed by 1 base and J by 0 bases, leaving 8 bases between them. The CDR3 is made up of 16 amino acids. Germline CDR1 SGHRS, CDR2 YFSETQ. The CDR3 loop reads CASSLLTSSGANVLTF. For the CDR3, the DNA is TGCGCCAGCAGCTTGTTAACCAGCTCTGGGGCCAACGTCCTGACTTTC.

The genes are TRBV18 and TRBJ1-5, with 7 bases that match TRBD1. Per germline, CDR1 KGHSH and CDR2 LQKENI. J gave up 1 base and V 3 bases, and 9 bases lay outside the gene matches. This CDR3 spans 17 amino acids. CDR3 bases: TGTGCCAGCTCACCTCAGGACCCACAGGGGAGCAATCAGCCCCAGCATTTT. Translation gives CASSPQDPQGSNQPQHF.

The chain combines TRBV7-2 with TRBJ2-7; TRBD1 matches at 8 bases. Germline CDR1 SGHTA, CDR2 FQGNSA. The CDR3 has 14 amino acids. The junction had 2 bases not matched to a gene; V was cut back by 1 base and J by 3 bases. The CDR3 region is CASSLGTGIYEQYF. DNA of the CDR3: TGTGCCAGCAGCTTAGGGACAGGGATCTACGAGCAGTACTTC.

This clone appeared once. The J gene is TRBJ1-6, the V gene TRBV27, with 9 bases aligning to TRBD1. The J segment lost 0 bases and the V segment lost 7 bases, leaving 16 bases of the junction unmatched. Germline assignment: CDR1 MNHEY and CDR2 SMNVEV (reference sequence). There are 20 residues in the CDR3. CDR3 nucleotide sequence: TGTGCCAGCAAGGAAAGAGCCGGGACAGGGATCAGCTCCTATAATTCACCCCTCCACTTT. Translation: CASKERAGTGISSYNSPLHF.

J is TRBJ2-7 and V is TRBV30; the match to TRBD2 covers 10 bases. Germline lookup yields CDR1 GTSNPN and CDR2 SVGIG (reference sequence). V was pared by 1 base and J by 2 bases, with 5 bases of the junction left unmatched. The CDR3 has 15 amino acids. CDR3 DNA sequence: TGTGCCTGGAGTGAATCCACTAGCGGGACCTACGAGCAGTACTTC. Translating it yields CAWSESTSGTYEQYF. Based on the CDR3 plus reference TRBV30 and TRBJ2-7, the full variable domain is SQTIHQWPATLVQPVGSPLSLECTVEGTSNPNLYWYRQAAGRGLQLLFYSVGIGQISSEVPQNLSASRPQDRQFILSSKKLLLSDSGFYLCAWSESTSGTYEQYFGPGTRLTVT.

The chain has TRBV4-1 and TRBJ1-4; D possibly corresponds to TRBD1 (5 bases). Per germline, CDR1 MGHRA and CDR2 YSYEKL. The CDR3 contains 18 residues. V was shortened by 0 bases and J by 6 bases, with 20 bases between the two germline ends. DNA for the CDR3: TGCGCCAGCAGCCAAGATCTCCCTCCCCGTTTAGGGGATGAAAAACTGTTTTTT. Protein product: CASSQDLPPRLGDEKLFF.

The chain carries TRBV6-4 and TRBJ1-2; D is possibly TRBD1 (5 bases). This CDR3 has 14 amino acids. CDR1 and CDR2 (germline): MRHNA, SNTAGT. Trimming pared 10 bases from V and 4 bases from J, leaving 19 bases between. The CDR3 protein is CATRETGSSYGYTF. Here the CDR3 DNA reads TGTGCCACCCGAGAAACAGGCTCCTCCTATGGCTACACCTTC.

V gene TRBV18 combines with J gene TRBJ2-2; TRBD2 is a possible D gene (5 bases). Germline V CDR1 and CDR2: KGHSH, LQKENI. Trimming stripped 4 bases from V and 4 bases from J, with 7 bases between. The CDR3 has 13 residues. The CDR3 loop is CASSLSGTGELFF. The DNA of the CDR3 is TGTGCCAGCTCACTCAGCGGCACCGGGGAGCTGTTTTTT.

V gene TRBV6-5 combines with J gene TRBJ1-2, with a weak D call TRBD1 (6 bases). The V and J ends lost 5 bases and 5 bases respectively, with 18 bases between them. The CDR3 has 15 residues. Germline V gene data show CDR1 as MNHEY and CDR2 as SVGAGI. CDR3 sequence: CASSAPDRIQYGYTF. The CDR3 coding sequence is TGTGCCAGCAGTGCCCCAGACAGGATTCAATATGGCTACACCTTC.

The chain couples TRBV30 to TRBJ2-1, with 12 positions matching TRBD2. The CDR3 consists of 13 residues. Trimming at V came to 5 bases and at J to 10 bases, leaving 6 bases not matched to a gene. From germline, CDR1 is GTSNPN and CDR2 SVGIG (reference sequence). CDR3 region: CAWDPSGRGEQFF. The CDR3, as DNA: TGTGCCTGGGATCCTAGCGGGAGGGGGGAGCAGTTCTTC.

For the CDR3, the DNA is TGTGCCAGCAGTATGAGGGACAGGGACTATGGCTACACCTTC. Its protein is CASSMRDRDYGYTF. V usage is TRBV2 and J usage is TRBJ1-2; 9 positions agree with TRBD1. Trimming removed 5 bases from V and 3 bases from J; junction bases left unmatched: 4. The CDR3 has 14 residues. CDR1 is SNHLY and CDR2 is FYNNEI in the germline V gene.

CDR3 in amino acids: CASSSGLAGTKTQYF. The CDR3 bases are TGCGCCAGCAGCTCGGGACTAGCGGGGACAAAGACCCAGTACTTC. This chain connects TRBV5-1 to TRBJ2-5; 13 positions match TRBD2. The V and J ends lost 3 bases and 6 bases, in that order; junction bases with no gene match: 5. CDR1 SGHRS and CDR2 YFSETQ come from the germline V gene. CDR3 length equals 15 residues.

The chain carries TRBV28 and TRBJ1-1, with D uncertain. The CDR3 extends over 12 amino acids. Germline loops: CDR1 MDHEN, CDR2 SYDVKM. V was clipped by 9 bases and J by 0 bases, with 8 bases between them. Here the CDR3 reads CASTLVNTEAFF. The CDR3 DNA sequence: TGTGCCAGTACACTAGTGAACACTGAAGCTTTCTTT.

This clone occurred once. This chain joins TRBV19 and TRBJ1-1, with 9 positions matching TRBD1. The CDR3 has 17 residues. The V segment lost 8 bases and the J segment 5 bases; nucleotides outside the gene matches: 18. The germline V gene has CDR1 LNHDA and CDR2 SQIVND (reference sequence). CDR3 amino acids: CASFNFYRGRSDTEAFF. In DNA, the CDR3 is TGTGCCAGTTTCAATTTCTACAGGGGGCGAAGTGATACTGAAGCTTTCTTT. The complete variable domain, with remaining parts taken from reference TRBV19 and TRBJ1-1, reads DGGITQSPKYLFRKEGQNVTLSCEQNLNHDAMYWYRQDPGQGLRLIYYSQIVNDFQKGDIAEGYSVSREKKESFPLTVTSAQKNPTAFYLCASFNFYRGRSDTEAFFGQGTRLTVV.

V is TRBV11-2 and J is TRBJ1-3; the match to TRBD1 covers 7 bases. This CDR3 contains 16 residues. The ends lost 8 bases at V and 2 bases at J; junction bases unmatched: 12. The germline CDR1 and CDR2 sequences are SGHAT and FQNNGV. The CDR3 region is CASSFYRGEAGNTIYF. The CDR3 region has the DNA TGTGCCAGCTCTTTCTACAGGGGTGAGGCTGGAAACACCATATATTTT. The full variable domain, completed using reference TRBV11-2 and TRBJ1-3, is EAGVAQSPRYKIIEKRQSVAFWCNPISGHATLYWYQQILGQGPKLLIQFQNNGVVDDSQLPKDRFSAERLKGVDSTLKIQPAKLEDSAVYLCASSFYRGEAGNTIYFGEGSWLTVV.

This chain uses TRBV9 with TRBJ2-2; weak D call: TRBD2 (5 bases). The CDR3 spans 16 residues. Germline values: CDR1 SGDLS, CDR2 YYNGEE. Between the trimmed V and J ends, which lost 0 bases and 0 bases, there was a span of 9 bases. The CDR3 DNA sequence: TGTGCCAGCAGCGTAGATAGCGCTACGAACACCGGGGAGCTGTTTTTT. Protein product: CASSVDSATNTGELFF. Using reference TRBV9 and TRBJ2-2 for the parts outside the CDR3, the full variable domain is DSGVTQTPKHLITATGQRVTLRCSPRSGDLSVYWYQQSLDQGLQFLIQYYNGEERAKGNILERFSAQQFPDLHSELNLSSLELGDSALYFCASSVDSATNTGELFFGEGSRLTVL.

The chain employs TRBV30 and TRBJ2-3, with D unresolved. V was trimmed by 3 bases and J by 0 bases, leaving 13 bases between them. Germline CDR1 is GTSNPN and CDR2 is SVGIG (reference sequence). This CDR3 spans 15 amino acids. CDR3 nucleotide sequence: TGTGCCTGGAGCGTTCACGGGTCTAGCACAGATACGCAGTATTTT. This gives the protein CAWSVHGSSTDTQYF.

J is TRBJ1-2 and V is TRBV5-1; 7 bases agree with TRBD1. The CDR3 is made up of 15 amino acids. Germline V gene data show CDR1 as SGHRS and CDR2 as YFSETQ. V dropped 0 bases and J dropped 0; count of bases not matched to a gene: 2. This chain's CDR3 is CASSLGGQANYGYTF. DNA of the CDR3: TGCGCCAGCAGCTTGGGAGGACAGGCTAACTATGGCTACACCTTC.

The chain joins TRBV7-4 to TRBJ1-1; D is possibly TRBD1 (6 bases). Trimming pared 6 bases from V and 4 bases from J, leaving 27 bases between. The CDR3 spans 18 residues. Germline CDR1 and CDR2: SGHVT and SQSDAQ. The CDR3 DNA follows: TGTGCCAGCAGGATCTTATTGGGACACCGAGGGGGTTTCACTGAAGCTTTCTTT. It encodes CASRILLGHRGGFTEAFF.